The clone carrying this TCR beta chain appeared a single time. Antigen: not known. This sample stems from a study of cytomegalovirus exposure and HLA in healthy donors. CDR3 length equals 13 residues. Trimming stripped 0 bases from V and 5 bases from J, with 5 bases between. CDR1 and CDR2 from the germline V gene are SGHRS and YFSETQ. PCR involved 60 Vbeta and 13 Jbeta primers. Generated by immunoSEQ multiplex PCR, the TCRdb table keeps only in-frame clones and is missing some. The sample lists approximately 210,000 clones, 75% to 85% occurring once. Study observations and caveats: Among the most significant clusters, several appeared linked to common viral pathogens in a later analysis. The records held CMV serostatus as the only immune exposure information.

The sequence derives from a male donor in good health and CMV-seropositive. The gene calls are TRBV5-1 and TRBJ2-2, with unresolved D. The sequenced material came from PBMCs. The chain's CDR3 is CASSLGLTGELFF. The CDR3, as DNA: TGCGCCAGCAGCTTGGGACTTACCGGGGAGCTGTTTTTT. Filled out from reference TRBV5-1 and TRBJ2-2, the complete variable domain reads KAGVTQTPRYLIKTRGQQVTLSCSPISGHRSVSWYQQTPGQGLQFLFEYFSETQRNKGNFPGRFSGRQFSNSRSEMNVSTLELGDSALYLCASSLGLTGELFFGEGSRLTVL.